This T cell receptor beta chain was recovered during a study of regulatory T cells in long-lasting Graves disease. Time point of the sample: newly diagnosed GD, antithyroid drugs for less than 3 months. Making the TCR library involved RNA that had been extracted from PBMCs. According to the study, TCR beta libraries were built with iRepertoire HTBI primers and CDR3-region Arm-PCR. MiXCR was run by TCRdb on the multiplex PCR reads, yielding one entry per CDR3 protein. The sample holds about 470,000 distinct CDR3 sequences, roughly 17% seen once. The V end was cut by 0 bases, the J end by 4 bases, with 9 bases between. Germline CDR1 and CDR2: SGHDN and FVKESK. The CDR3 is 14 amino acids. These sequences were also reported in another study, on T cells in Graves' hyperthyroidism and ophthalmopathy. Per that paper: Also found in blood were most expanded thyroid clonotypes above 0.001.

The rearrangement joins TRBV14 to TRBJ1-1; D remains unclear. Sequencing was performed on peripheral blood mononuclear cells (PBMCs), taken at new diagnosis, from a patient treated with antithyroid drugs. This receptor was obtained from a man aged 35-49 years with Graves disease. The CDR3 DNA reads as TGTGCCAGCAGCCAAGATCAAGGTTTCACTGAAGCTTTCTTT. It yields the protein CASSQDQGFTEAFF.